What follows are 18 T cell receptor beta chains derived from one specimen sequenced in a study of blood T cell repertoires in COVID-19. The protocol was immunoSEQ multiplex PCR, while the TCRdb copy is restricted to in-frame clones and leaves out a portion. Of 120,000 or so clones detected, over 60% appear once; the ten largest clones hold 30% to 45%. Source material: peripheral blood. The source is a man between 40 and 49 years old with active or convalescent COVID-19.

DNA for the CDR3: TGTGCCAGCAGCCAAGAATGGGCAGCGGGAGGGACAGATACGCAGTATTTT. Translation gives CASSQEWAAGGTDTQYF. V gene TRBV14 combines with J gene TRBJ2-3, with TRBD2 matching 10 bases. The CDR3 spans 17 residues. The germline gives CDR1 SGHDN, CDR2 FVKESK. V trimming: 0 bases; J trimming: 3 bases; junction bases outside the gene matches: 6.

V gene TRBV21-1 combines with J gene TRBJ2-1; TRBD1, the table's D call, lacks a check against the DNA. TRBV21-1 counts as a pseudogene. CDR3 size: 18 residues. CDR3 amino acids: CASSKGSGGGPTPNEQFF. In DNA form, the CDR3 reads TGTGCCAGCAGCAAAGGGTCAGGGGGCGGACCCACGCCCAATGAGCAGTTCTTC.

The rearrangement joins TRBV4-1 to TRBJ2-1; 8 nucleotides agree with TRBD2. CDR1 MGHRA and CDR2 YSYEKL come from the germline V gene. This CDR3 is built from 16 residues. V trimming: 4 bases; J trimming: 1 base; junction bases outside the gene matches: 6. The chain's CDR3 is CASSRTGGASYNEQFF. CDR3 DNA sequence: TGCGCCAGCAGCCGGACGGGGGGGGCGTCCTACAATGAGCAGTTCTTC.

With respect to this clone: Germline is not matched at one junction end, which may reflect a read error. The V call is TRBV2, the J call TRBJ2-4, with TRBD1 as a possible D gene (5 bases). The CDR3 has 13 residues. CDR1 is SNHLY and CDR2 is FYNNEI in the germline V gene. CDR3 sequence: CASSQRWTPLSNF. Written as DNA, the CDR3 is TGTGCCAGCAGCCAACGTTGGACACCCCTTTCGAACTTC.

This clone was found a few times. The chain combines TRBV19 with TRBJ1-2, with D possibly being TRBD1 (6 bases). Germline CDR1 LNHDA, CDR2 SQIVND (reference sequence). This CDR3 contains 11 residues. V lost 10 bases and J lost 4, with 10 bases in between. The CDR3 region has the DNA TGTGCCACTCAGGGGATCTATGGCTACACCTTC. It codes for CATQGIYGYTF.

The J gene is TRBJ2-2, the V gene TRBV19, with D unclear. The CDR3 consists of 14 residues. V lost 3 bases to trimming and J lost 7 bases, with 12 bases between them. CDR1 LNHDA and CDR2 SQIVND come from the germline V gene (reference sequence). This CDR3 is CASSIRQSGGELFF. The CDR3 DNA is TGTGCCAGTAGTATTCGTCAGTCGGGCGGGGAGCTGTTTTTT.

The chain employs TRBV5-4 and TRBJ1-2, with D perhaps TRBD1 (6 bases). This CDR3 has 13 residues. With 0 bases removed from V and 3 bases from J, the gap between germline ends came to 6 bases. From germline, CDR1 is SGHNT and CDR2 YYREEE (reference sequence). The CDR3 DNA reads TGTGCCAGCAGCTTGGGACAGGACTATGGCTACACCTTC. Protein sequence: CASSLGQDYGYTF.

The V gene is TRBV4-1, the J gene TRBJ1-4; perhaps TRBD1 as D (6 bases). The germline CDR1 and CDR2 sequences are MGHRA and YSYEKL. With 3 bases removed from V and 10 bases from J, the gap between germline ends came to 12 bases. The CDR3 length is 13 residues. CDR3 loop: CASSQGATSKLFF. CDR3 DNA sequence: TGCGCCAGCAGCCAGGGGGCCACTTCAAAACTGTTTTTT.

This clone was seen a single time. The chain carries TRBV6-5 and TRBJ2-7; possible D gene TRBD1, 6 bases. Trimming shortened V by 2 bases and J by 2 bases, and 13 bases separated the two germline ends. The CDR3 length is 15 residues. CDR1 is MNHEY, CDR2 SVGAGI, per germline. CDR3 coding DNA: TGTGCCAGCAGTTACGGGCGACAGGAAACCTACGAGCAGTACTTC. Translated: CASSYGRQETYEQYF.

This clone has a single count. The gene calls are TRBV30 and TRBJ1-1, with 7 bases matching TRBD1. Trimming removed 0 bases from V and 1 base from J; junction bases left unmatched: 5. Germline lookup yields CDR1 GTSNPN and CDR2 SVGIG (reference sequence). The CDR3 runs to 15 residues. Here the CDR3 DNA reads TGTGCCTGGAGTGTCTTGGACAGGCAGAACACTGAAGCTTTCTTT. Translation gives CAWSVLDRQNTEAFF.

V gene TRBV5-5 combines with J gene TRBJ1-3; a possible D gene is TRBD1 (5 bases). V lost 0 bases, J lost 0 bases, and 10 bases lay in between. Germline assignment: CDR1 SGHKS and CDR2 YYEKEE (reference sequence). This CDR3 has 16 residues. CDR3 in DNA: TGTGCCAGCAGCTTGGAGCGGGGGAACTCTGGAAACACCATATATTTT. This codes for CASSLERGNSGNTIYF.

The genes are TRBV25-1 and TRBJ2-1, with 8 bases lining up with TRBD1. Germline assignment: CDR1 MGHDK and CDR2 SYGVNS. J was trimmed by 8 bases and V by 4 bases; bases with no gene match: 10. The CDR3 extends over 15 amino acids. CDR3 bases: TGTGCCAGCAGTGGTCAGGGGGCAGGTAGGGATGAGCAGTTCTTC. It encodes CASSGQGAGRDEQFF.

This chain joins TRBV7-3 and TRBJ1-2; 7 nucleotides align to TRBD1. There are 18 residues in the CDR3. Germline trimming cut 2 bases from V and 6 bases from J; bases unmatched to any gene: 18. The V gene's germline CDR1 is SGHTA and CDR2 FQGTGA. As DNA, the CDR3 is TGTGCCAGCAGCTTACTTCCTCCTGACAGGGCGAAAGGACATGGCTACACCTTC. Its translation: CASSLLPPDRAKGHGYTF.

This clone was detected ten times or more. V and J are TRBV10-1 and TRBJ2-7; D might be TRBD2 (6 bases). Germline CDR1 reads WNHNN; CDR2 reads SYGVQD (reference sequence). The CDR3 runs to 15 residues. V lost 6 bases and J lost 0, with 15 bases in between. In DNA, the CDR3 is TGCGCCAGCAGGCGGACTATCCGAGGCTCCTACGAGCAGTACTTC. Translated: CASRRTIRGSYEQYF.

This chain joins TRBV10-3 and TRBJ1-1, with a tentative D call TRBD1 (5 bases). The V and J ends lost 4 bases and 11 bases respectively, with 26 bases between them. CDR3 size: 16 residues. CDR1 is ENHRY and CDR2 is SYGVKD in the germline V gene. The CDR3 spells CAISGREGPDEVSAFF. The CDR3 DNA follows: TGTGCCATCAGTGGGAGGGAGGGGCCCGACGAGGTCTCGGCTTTCTTT.

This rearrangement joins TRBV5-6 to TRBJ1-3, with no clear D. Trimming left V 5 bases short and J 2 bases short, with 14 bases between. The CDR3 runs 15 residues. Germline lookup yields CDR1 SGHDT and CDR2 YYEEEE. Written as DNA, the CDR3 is TGTGCCAGCAGAATCTACGGGGTTGCTGGAAACACCATATATTTT. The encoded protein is CASRIYGVAGNTIYF.

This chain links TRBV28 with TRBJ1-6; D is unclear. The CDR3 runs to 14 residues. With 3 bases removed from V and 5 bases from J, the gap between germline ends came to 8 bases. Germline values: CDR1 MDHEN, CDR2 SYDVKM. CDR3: CASSFRTDNSPLHF. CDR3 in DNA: TGTGCCAGCAGTTTCAGAACAGATAATTCACCCCTCCACTTT.

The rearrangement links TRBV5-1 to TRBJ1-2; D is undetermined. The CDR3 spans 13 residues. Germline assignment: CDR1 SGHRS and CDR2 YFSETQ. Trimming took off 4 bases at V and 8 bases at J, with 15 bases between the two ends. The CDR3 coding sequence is TGCGCCAGCAGCCAGGACTCGTTGGGAGGCTACACCTTC. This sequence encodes CASSQDSLGGYTF. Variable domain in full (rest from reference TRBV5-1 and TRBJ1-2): KAGVTQTPRYLIKTRGQQVTLSCSPISGHRSVSWYQQTPGQGLQFLFEYFSETQRNKGNFPGRFSGRQFSNSRSEMNVSTLELGDSALYLCASSQDSLGGYTFGSGTRLTVV.